Below, 16 T cell receptor beta chains from the same sample are listed, as sequenced in a study of control samples from healthy donors and cancer patients. Using immunoSEQ multiplex PCR, the repertoire was profiled, and TCRdb retains in-frame clones only, with some absent. The data contain 200,000 or so clones, roughly 94% of them singletons. The specimen sequenced was blood. The receptors shown here come from a man aged 45 to 65 in good health.

V gene TRBV2 combines with J gene TRBJ1-5; D perhaps matches TRBD1 (6 bases). The CDR3 is 13 residues long. In germline, CDR1 is SNHLY, CDR2 FYNNEI. The germline V and J ends were trimmed by 8 bases and 8 bases, with 16 bases remaining between them. The CDR3 sequence: CASSVGAPKPQHF. As DNA, the CDR3 is TGTGCCAGCTCTGTGGGGGCCCCGAAGCCCCAGCATTTT.

In this sample, this clone turned up a few times. The gene calls are TRBV4-3 and TRBJ1-6, with 8 bases that match TRBD1. The CDR3 sequence is 15 residues long. Trimming took 4 bases from V and 5 from J; bases not matched to a gene: 4. CDR1 and CDR2 from the germline V gene are LGHNA and YSLEER. In nucleotides, the CDR3 is TGCGCCAGCAGCCGAGAGGGACAGGATAATTCACCCCTCCACTTT. It translates to CASSREGQDNSPLHF.

V and J are TRBV4-3 and TRBJ2-3; TRBD1 agrees at 8 bases. In germline, CDR1 is LGHNA, CDR2 YSLEER. With 3 bases clipped from V and 0 bases from J, the junction kept 2 bases outside the gene matches. This CDR3 has 15 amino acids. CDR3 in DNA: TGCGCCAGCAGCCACCAGGGGGCTAGCACAGATACGCAGTATTTT. Protein: CASSHQGASTDTQYF.

This clone was seen just once. V usage is TRBV12-3 or TRBV12-4 and J usage is TRBJ1-1, with a weak D call TRBD1 (6 bases). The V end was cut by 6 bases, the J end by 11 bases, with 19 bases between. The CDR3 is 13 residues long. CDR3: CASSLEGGIWAFF. The CDR3 DNA reads TGTGCCAGCAGCCTGGAGGGGGGGATTTGGGCTTTCTTT.

This clone has only a few counts. This chain uses TRBV19 with TRBJ1-2; possibly TRBD1 for D (6 bases). The V end lost 5 bases, the J end lost 5 bases, and 12 bases lay between the germline ends. This CDR3 region has 13 residues. Germline V CDR1 and CDR2: LNHDA, SQIVND (reference sequence). CDR3 residues: CASSLQGLYGYTF. In DNA, the CDR3 is TGTGCCAGTAGTTTACAGGGACTTTATGGCTACACCTTC. Combining the CDR3 with reference TRBV19 and TRBJ1-2 gives the whole variable domain DGGITQSPKYLFRKEGQNVTLSCEQNLNHDAMYWYRQDPGQGLRLIYYSQIVNDFQKGDIAEGYSVSREKKESFPLTVTSAQKNPTAFYLCASSLQGLYGYTFGSGTRLTVV.

The genes are TRBV6-5 and TRBJ1-5, with TRBD1 identical over 8 bases. Germline V CDR1 and CDR2: MNHEY, SVGAGI. The CDR3 sequence is 13 residues long. V was pared by 5 bases and J by 5 bases, with 2 bases of the junction left unmatched. CDR3 nucleotides: TGTGCCAGCAGTCTGGACAGGGATCAGCCCCAGCATTTT. This translates into CASSLDRDQPQHF.

The chain joins TRBV6-2 or TRBV6-3 to TRBJ2-7, with D hard to call. Germline CDR1 is MNHEY and CDR2 is SVGEGT. Trimming shortened V by 3 bases and J by 5 bases, and 14 bases separated the two germline ends. The CDR3 totals 14 residues. The CDR3 region has the DNA TGTGCCAGCAGTTATTCCTTCGCCTCGAACGAGCAGTACTTC. Its translation: CASSYSFASNEQYF.

The sample holds one count of this clone. The rearrangement uses TRBV12-3 or TRBV12-4 and TRBJ1-2; 7 bases are a match to TRBD1. V lost 3 bases and J lost 4; bases outside the gene matches: 2. The CDR3 loop spans 13 amino acids. Here the CDR3 DNA reads TGTGCCAGCAGTTTGGGACAGAGCTATGGCTACACCTTC. This translates into CASSLGQSYGYTF.

The CDR3 DNA reads TGTGCCAGCAGCCCCCTCCTGTCGCAGGGCTACACCTTC. Translating it yields CASSPLLSQGYTF. V usage is TRBV9 and J usage is TRBJ1-2; D gene unclear. This CDR3 region has 13 residues. The germline V gene encodes CDR1 SGDLS and CDR2 YYNGEE. V was shortened by 4 bases and J by 8 bases, with 15 bases between the two germline ends.

This clone was recorded once. The gene calls are TRBV30 and TRBJ2-5; D remains ambiguous. The CDR3 is 12 residues long. The V gene lost 1 base and the J gene lost 5 bases, with 8 bases spanning the gap. Germline values: CDR1 GTSNPN, CDR2 SVGIG (reference sequence). CDR3 nucleotides: TGTGCCTGGAGTGATGGTGGGGAGACCCAGTACTTC. Its translation is CAWSDGGETQYF.

The chain has TRBV2 and TRBJ2-5, with 9 bases matching TRBD2. There are 15 residues in the CDR3. Germline CDR1 and CDR2: SNHLY and FYNNEI. Trimming removed 3 bases from V and 2 bases from J; junction bases left unmatched: 4. CDR3 amino acids: CASSDLAGSQETQYF. Here the CDR3 DNA reads TGTGCCAGCAGTGATCTAGCGGGGAGTCAAGAGACCCAGTACTTC. The full variable domain, rest sourced from reference TRBV2 and TRBJ2-5, is EPEVTQTPSHQVTQMGQEVILRCVPISNHLYFYWYRQILGQKVEFLVSFYNNEISEKSEIFDDQFSVERPDGSNFTLKIRSTKLEDSAMYFCASSDLAGSQETQYFGPGTRLLVL.

The genes are TRBV7-3 and TRBJ2-5, with D perhaps matching TRBD1 (6 bases). Trimming shortened V by 2 bases and J by 1 base, and 11 bases separated the two germline ends. CDR1 and CDR2 from the germline V gene are SGHTA and FQGTGA. The length of the CDR3 is 15 residues. CDR3 in DNA: TGTGCCAGCAGCTTACAGGGGCAGACCCAAGAGACCCAGTACTTC. Amino acid sequence: CASSLQGQTQETQYF.

Remarks on this clone: A junction end diverges from the germline sequence, so it may reflect a read error. The chain couples TRBV7-7 to TRBJ2-1; weak D call: TRBD1 (6 bases). Germline CDR1 and CDR2: SSHAT and FNYEAQ (reference sequence). CDR3 length: 13 amino acids. CDR3 sequence (DNA): TGTGCTAGCAGCTACAGGGTAGAGGGTGAGCAGTTCTTC. Its protein product is CASSYRVEGEQFF.

This clone was recorded once. The chain is built from TRBV10-2 and TRBJ1-1; no clear D gene. The CDR3 loop spans 13 amino acids. In germline, CDR1 is WSHSY, CDR2 SAAADI. With 6 bases removed from V and 7 bases from J, the gap between germline ends came to 15 bases. CDR3 protein: CASRRGEGLEAFF. The CDR3 DNA follows: TGCGCCAGCAGACGAGGAGAGGGTCTTGAAGCTTTCTTT.

The V gene is TRBV19, the J gene TRBJ2-5, with 7 bases fitting TRBD1. Germline V gene data show CDR1 as LNHDA and CDR2 as SQIVND (reference sequence). Trimming cost V 7 bases and J 2 bases; bases outside gene matches: 7. The CDR3 length is 14 residues. The CDR3 here is CASKRTGNQETQYF. CDR3 nucleotide sequence: TGTGCCAGTAAAAGGACAGGCAATCAAGAGACCCAGTACTTC.

This chain connects TRBV27 to TRBJ1-6; possibly TRBD1 for D (5 bases). CDR1 and CDR2 (germline): MNHEY, SMNVEV (reference sequence). This CDR3 has 13 residues. V was clipped by 5 bases and J by 10 bases, with 12 bases between them. The CDR3 DNA reads TGTGCCAGCAGTCTACAGGAACGGTCACCCCTCCACTTT. The encoded protein is CASSLQERSPLHF.